In its sample, the clone carrying this T cell receptor beta chain was seen a few times. The antigen is undetermined. This sample was taken from a study of beta chain features in type 1 diabetes. Overall study findings and caveats: The cDNA sequencing approach could over-represent high-TCR-expressing cells. All four CD4+ subsets of Type 1 diabetes patients contained TCRB CDR3s that were moderately but significantly shorter. Shorter templates might be favored by PCR, and equally so in patients and in controls.

The single heparinised draw taken from each donor contained about 120 mL of blood on average. Reverse transcribing all isolated RNA meant expressed TCRB transcripts were sequenced. TCRdb keeps only in-frame clones here, not all; method: immunoSEQ multiplex PCR. Of 350,000 or so clones in the sample, about 18% are singletons; the top ten hold approximately 0.043%. Material for sequencing was naive CD4+ T cells from blood. This sequence was found in a woman between 18 and 30 years old in good health.

The CDR3 spells CASSSLYLGGSAKNIQYF. DNA of the CDR3: TGTGCCAGCAGCTCCCTTTACTTAGGGGGTTCAGCCAAAAACATTCAGTACTTC. The chain combines TRBV11-2 with TRBJ2-4; TRBD1 might be the D (6 bases). The CDR3 totals 18 residues. The germline CDR1 and CDR2 sequences are SGHAT and FQNNGV. The germline V and J ends were trimmed by 4 bases and 0 bases, with 19 bases remaining between them.